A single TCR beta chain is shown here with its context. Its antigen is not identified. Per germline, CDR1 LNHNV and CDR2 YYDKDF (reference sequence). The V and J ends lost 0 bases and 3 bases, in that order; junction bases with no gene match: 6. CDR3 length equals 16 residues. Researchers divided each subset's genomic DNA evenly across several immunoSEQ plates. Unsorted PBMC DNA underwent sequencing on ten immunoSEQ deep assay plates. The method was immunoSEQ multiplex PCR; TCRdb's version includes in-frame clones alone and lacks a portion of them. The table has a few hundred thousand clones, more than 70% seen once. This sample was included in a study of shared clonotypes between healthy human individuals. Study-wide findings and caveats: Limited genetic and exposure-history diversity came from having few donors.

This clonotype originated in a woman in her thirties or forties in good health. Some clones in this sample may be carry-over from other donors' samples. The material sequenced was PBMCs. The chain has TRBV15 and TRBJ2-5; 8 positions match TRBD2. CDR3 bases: TGTGCCACCAGCAGAGATAGCGGGCGGGGGGAAGAGACCCAGTACTTC. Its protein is CATSRDSGRGEETQYF.